This record looks at one TCR beta chain sequence and its context. This CDR3 has 15 amino acids. Germline V gives CDR1 LNHDA, CDR2 SQIVND (reference sequence). V lost 3 bases, J lost 4 bases, and 5 bases stayed unmatched. The sample originates from a study of blood T cell repertoires in COVID-19. Study summary: The samples span acute and convalescent COVID-19 from the United States, Italy and Spain. From T cells, B-cell-depleted T cells, or PBMCs came the material, which was cDNA or gDNA.

Per the original methods: Reference gene primer amplification yielded estimated nucleated cell counts. The table came from immunoSEQ multiplex PCR; TCRdb's copy has only in-frame clones and leaves some out. V, J and clone size are those of that table, while D and trimming were read from the DNA. This repertoire shows about 180,000 clones, approximately 80% found once; its top ten account for roughly 7%. The sequenced sample consisted of peripheral blood. The rearrangement uses TRBV19 and TRBJ1-5, with TRBD1 matching over 8 bases. The TCR originated in a human donor in a cohort sampled during active COVID-19. CDR3 DNA: TGTGCCAGTAGTATCGGCAGGGGGCAGAATCAGCCCCAGCATTTT. Translation: CASSIGRGQNQPQHF.